This record covers a single T cell receptor beta chain. Per the study methods: Scientists estimated how many nucleated cells there were by amplifying reference gene primers. Produced via immunoSEQ multiplex PCR; TCRdb's table is partial and in-frame only. That table gives V, J and clone size, and the DNA gave D and trimming. The sample consists of 55,000 to 80,000 clones, roughly nine tenths of them appearing once. The sample comes from a study of blood T cell repertoires in COVID-19. Across the whole study: COVID-19 samples, acute and convalescent, were from the United States, Italy and Spain. Sources were T cells, B-cell-depleted T cells, or PBMCs; the material itself was cDNA or gDNA.

The junction had 11 bases not matched to a gene; V was cut back by 4 bases and J by 4 bases. The CDR3 is 17 amino acids. Per germline, CDR1 SGDLS and CDR2 YYNGEE. This receptor was obtained from a man in his forties or fifties with active COVID-19. The rearrangement links TRBV9 to TRBJ2-5, with 12 positions matching TRBD2. Sequencing was performed on peripheral blood. The CDR3 spells CASSSRLAGALGETQYF. In nucleotides, the CDR3 is TGTGCCAGCAGCTCCAGACTAGCGGGGGCCCTAGGAGAGACCCAGTACTTC.